This TCR beta chain was profiled in a study of blood T cell repertoires in COVID-19. Between the trimmed V and J ends, which lost 4 bases and 4 bases, there was a span of 11 bases. CDR1 MDHEN and CDR2 SYDVKM come from the germline V gene. The CDR3 has 13 amino acids. This clone was seen just once. The data were produced by immunoSEQ multiplex PCR, yet TCRdb's version contains in-frame clones alone and is incomplete. This sample has roughly 70,000 clones, with nearly 90% found just once. This sequence joins TRBV28 and TRBJ2-7, with a weak D call TRBD1 (5 bases). Specimen: peripheral blood. The origin of this receptor is a man aged 65-85 years with acute or convalescent COVID-19. CDR3 nucleotide sequence: TGTGCCAGCAGTTCAATACCAGGGTACGAGCAGTACTTC. As protein: CASSSIPGYEQYF.